This T cell receptor beta chain was obtained from a study of T cell responses to AZD1222 COVID-19 vaccine. Study-level points and caveats: Repertoires were sampled only after the peak T cell response. It should be noted that donors were predominantly white British and more often female, and clonal diversity was possibly underestimated. Targets within unmutated variant regions were reportedly found for nearly half of spike-specific TCRs. Increased Spike-specific TCR breadth and depth were observed after two AZD1222 doses.

CDR3 length: 18 residues. Germline V gene data show CDR1 as LNHDA and CDR2 as SQIVND (reference sequence). Germline trimming cut 7 bases from V and 1 base from J; bases unmatched to any gene: 15. This table comes from immunoSEQ multiplex PCR, and its TCRdb copy is limited to in-frame clones, with some not included. The sample has roughly 150,000 clones; 90% to 95% are singletons. In regard to this clone: Its antigen is still unknown.

Sequenced here: peripheral blood, sampled on day 0 of AZD1222 vaccination. This chain connects TRBV19 to TRBJ2-3, with 9 bases identical to TRBD1. This clonotype was sampled from an adult in good health. The CDR3 protein is CASKRRGQGIHGTDTQYF. The CDR3 nucleotides read TGTGCCAGTAAGAGAAGGGGACAGGGTATACATGGCACAGATACGCAGTATTTT.